These 12 T cell receptor beta chains came from one sample sequenced in a study of cytomegalovirus exposure and HLA in healthy donors. 13 Jbeta primers and 60 Vbeta primers were used for the PCR. Sequenced by immunoSEQ multiplex PCR; TCRdb stores in-frame clones only, minus some. The sample lists about 65,000 clones, roughly two thirds seen once, with approximately 3% in the top ten. Sequencing input: PBMCs. These receptors were collected from a man aged 25 to 40 in good health and CMV-seronegative.

This chain joins TRBV5-4 and TRBJ2-7; 9 positions match TRBD1. The CDR3 contains 15 residues. With 0 bases clipped from V and 2 bases from J, the junction kept 3 bases outside the gene matches. CDR1 and CDR2 (germline): SGHNT, YYREEE (reference sequence). CDR3 sequence (DNA): TGTGCCAGCAGCTTGGGGACAGGGGCTGCCTACGAGCAGTACTTC. This translates into CASSLGTGAAYEQYF. Variable domain in full (rest from reference TRBV5-4 and TRBJ2-7): ETGVTQSPTHLIKTRGQQVTLRCSSQSGHNTVSWYQQALGQGPQFIFQYYREEENGRGNFPPRFSGLQFPNYSSELNVNALELDDSALYLCASSLGTGAAYEQYFGPGTRLTVT.

V gene TRBV18 combines with J gene TRBJ1-1; D may be TRBD1 (6 bases). V was pared by 2 bases and J by 3 bases, with 7 bases between. Germline CDR1 KGHSH, CDR2 LQKENI. The CDR3 is 13 amino acids. The CDR3 region has the DNA TGTGCCAGCTCACCAGACAGGTACACTGAAGCTTTCTTT. Encoded protein: CASSPDRYTEAFF.

The CDR3 region is CASRQTGMNTEAFF. Written as DNA, the CDR3 is TGTGCCAGCAGACAGACAGGAATGAACACTGAAGCTTTCTTT. The chain is built from TRBV25-1 and TRBJ1-1; possible D gene TRBD1, 6 bases. The CDR3 has 14 amino acids. Trimming shortened V by 6 bases and J by 0 bases, and 11 bases separated the two germline ends. Germline V gene data show CDR1 as MGHDK and CDR2 as SYGVNS.

This chain links TRBV6-5 with TRBJ2-5; the D is unclear. Germline-derived CDR1 and CDR2 are MNHEY and SVGAGI. V lost 6 bases to trimming and J lost 10 bases, with 12 bases between them. This CDR3 region has 11 residues. In DNA form, the CDR3 reads TGTGCCAGCAGGTTCCAGGTCAGCCAGTACTTC. Translation gives CASRFQVSQYF.

The chain recombines TRBV6-1 with TRBJ1-6; D is uncertain. Between the trimmed V and J ends, which lost 2 bases and 12 bases, there was a span of 11 bases. The CDR3 consists of 13 residues. In germline, CDR1 is MNHNS, CDR2 SASEGT. The CDR3, as DNA: TGTGCCAGCAGTGAATTAGCGGCGAGACCCCTCCACTTT. Its translation is CASSELAARPLHF.

The gene calls are TRBV6-1 and TRBJ2-7; possibly TRBD2 for D (6 bases). This CDR3 has 15 amino acids. Germline CDR1 and CDR2: MNHNS and SASEGT. Trimming removed 2 bases from V and 6 bases from J, with 17 bases in between. The CDR3 coding sequence is TGTGCCAGCAGTGAATGGAGGGGCCCGTACTCCGAGCAGTACTTC. Protein: CASSEWRGPYSEQYF.

The chain links TRBV29-1 to TRBJ2-3; D is uncertain. The CDR3 contains 11 residues. The germline CDR1 and CDR2 sequences are SQVTM and ANQGSEA. V lost 5 bases to trimming and J lost 3 bases, with 6 bases between them. The CDR3 coding sequence is TGCAGCGTTACAGTAACAGATACGCAGTATTTT. This translates into CSVTVTDTQYF.

This clone was seen only once. The V call is TRBV7-2, the J call TRBJ2-7; D might be TRBD1 or TRBD2, each matching 7 bases. The germline gives CDR1 SGHTA, CDR2 FQGNSA. The CDR3 covers 16 residues. V lost 5 bases, J lost 7 bases, and 24 bases lay in between. This chain's CDR3 is CASSLGGLSGEGEQYF. The DNA of the CDR3 is TGTGCCAGCAGCCTAGGGGGCCTAAGCGGGGAGGGTGAGCAGTACTTC.

The chain employs TRBV7-6 and TRBJ2-7; possibly TRBD1 for D (6 bases). CDR3 length: 13 residues. In germline, CDR1 is SGHVS, CDR2 FNYEAQ. The ends were cut back, 3 bases at V and 2 bases at J, with 8 bases in the middle. The CDR3 spells CASSFNRAYEQYF. CDR3 coding DNA: TGTGCCAGCAGCTTTAACAGGGCCTACGAGCAGTACTTC.

This clone has only a few counts. This rearrangement joins TRBV4-1 to TRBJ2-2; maybe TRBD1 (7 bases). CDR1 and CDR2 from the germline V gene are MGHRA and YSYEKL. Trimming stripped 0 bases from V and 2 bases from J, with 13 bases between. This CDR3 is 17 amino acids long. The CDR3 loop is CASSQDGGGRNTGELFF. As DNA, the CDR3 is TGCGCCAGCAGCCAAGATGGAGGGGGCAGAAACACCGGGGAGCTGTTTTTT.

This clone was picked up a small number of times. The V call is TRBV25-1, the J call TRBJ2-1; D might be TRBD1 (5 bases). Trimming cost V 1 base and J 8 bases, with 9 bases left between them. The CDR3 is 13 amino acids. Germline V gene lookup returns CDR1 MGHDK and CDR2 SYGVNS. The CDR3 DNA reads TGTGCCAGCAGTGAATTAGGGGTCCATGAGCAGTTCTTC. It translates to CASSELGVHEQFF.

This clone has just a few counts. The chain joins TRBV27 to TRBJ1-4, with D possibly being TRBD1 (5 bases). V lost 6 bases to trimming and J lost 4 bases, with 9 bases between them. Looked up from germline, CDR1 is MNHEY and CDR2 is SMNVEV (reference sequence). The CDR3 has 13 amino acids. CDR3 sequence (DNA): TGTGCCAGCAGCAGGGATGGTAATGAAAAACTGTTTTTT. This translates into CASSRDGNEKLFF.